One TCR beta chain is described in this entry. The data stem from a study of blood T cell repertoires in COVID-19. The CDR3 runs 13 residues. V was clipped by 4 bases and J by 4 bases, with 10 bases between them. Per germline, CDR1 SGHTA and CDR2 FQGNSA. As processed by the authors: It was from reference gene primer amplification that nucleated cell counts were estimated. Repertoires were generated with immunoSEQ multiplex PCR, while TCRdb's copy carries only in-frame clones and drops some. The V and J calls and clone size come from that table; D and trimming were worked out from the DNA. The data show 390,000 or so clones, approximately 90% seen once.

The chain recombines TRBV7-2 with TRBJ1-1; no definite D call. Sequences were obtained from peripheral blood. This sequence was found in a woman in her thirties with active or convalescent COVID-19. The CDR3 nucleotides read TGTGCCAGCAGCTCAACAGAGGGCACTGAAGCTTTCTTT. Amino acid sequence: CASSSTEGTEAFF.